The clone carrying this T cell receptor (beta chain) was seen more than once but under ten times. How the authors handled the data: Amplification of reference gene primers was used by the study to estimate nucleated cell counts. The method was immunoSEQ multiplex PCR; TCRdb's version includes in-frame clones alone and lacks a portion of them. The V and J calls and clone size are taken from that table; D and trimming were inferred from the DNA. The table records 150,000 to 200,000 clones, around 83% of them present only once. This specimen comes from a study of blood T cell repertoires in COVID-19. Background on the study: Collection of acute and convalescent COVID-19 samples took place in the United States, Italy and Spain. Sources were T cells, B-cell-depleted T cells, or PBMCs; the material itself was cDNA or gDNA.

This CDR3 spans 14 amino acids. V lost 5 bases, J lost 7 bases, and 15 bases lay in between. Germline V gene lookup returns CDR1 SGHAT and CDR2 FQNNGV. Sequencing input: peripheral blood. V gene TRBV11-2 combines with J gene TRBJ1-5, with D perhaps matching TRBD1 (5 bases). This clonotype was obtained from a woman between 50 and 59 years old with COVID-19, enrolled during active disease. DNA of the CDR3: TGTGCCAGCAGCCGGGGAAGGGAGGGGCAGCCCCAGCATTTT. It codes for CASSRGREGQPQHF.